This T cell receptor (beta chain) was observed in a study of T-cell memory formation after mild COVID-19. Study-level findings and limits: Pre-infection memory contained some responding clones, which suggested that cross-reactive memory had joined. Contracting CD4+ clones sat mainly in CM and EM; CD8+ in EMRA.

TCRdb ran MiXCR on the 5' RACE reads and lists one entry per CDR3 protein. The data show about 210,000 distinct CDR3 sequences, roughly a tenth seen once. A remark on this clonotype: Its target is not known.

The CDR3 spans 16 residues. After removal of 3 bases from V and 8 bases from J, the junction contained 15 bases not matched to a gene. The germline CDR1 and CDR2 sequences are SGHRS and YFSETQ. This TCR derives from a man aged 18 to 29 who had mild COVID-19 (a few samples of this study predate the infection). Cell type and time point are not known. J is TRBJ1-1 and V is TRBV5-1; TRBD1 agrees at 8 bases. Material: PBMCs or a T cell subset sorted from them (not recorded which). The CDR3 is CASSSTHSTGEREAFF. CDR3 bases: TGCGCCAGCAGCTCTACCCATTCGACAGGGGAAAGAGAAGCTTTCTTT.